The T cell receptor (beta chain) described here comes from a study of CD8 T cells in Susac syndrome (dated by TCRdb to the late 2010s). A note on the overall study: Whether CD8+ T cell activation and differentiation in Susac syndrome was antigen driven was tested using repertoire sequencing. Here is what the overall study found, with its caveats: The study acknowledged that relatively few individuals were included in the TCR sequencing and HLA analysis.

High-throughput TCR beta sequencing profiled peripheral blood CD8+ and CD4+ T cells from healthy donors, Susac syndrome patients and multiple sclerosis patients. Healthy donors were included as age- and sex-matched controls. Bulk CD8+ and CD4+ T cells were purified magnetically by negative isolation, whereas CD8+ TEMRA cells were enriched by FACS. Blood was drawn into EDTA tubes, processed within 24 hours, and PBMCs were isolated by density gradient centrifugation. PBMCs destined for TCR sequencing were cryopreserved in liquid nitrogen and later thawed in a 37 °C water bath. The sorted or isolated CD4+, CD8+ and CD8+ TEMRA cells reached a purity of at least 90%. The germline V gene (reference sequence) sets CDR1 to LGHDT and CDR2 to YNNKEL. V sheds 1 base and J sheds 6 bases, leaving 10 bases between their ends. From its cysteine to its phenylalanine, the CDR3 spans 13 amino acids. This entry keeps only the CDR3 DNA: 39 bases, framed from base 1.

As concerns this clonotype: This receptor's antigen is unknown. No clone much larger than this one lies a single base away; base qualities are absent.

RNA was extracted with the RNeasy kit and roughly 0.45 to 1 ug was reverse transcribed using random hexamers. TCR beta CDR3 regions were amplified with the immunoSEQ multiplex PCR assay covering 54 Vbeta and 13 Jbeta segments. To correct PCR amplification bias, a synthetic template baseline was used for both primer optimization and computational correction. As for the authors' bioinformatics: Reads were assigned to V, D and J genes according to IMGT and analyzed in immunoSEQ Analyzer, with only productive sequences retained. Clonality was calculated as one minus the Shannon entropy normalized by log2 of the number of productive unique sequences. Public and private clones were assessed among the 100 most prevalent clones of each patient and control. A clone was defined as Susac-specific if it was absent from the healthy and MS cohorts, from roughly 990 published viral clones and from other ImmuneACCESS disease sequences. Using fastp trimming at Q25 and MiXCR clonotype assembly, TCRdb reanalyzed the public sequencing data and kept in-frame beta chains. Here each entry gathers all rows of one CDR3 protein and keeps the most common genes and DNA. V and J calls and clone size were set by TCRdb, not the authors. The sample table lists some 160,000 distinct CDR3 sequences, roughly 94% of them with a count of one. The top ten clones comprise 0.065% to 0.1% of the sample.

The sequenced material came from CD4+ T cells from PBMCs. The chain was built from TRBV3-1 and TRBJ2-7, with the D gene not clear enough to name. The sequence was collected from a human donor in good health. The nucleotide sequence is given as TGTGCCAGCAGCCAAGTGAGGCTGGGCGAGCAGTACTTC. It codes for CASSQVRLGEQYF.